This T cell receptor (beta chain) was sequenced for a study of Ad26.COV2.S vaccination and SARS-CoV-2 variants (dated by TCRdb to the early 2020s). As for the study more broadly: The specificity and breadth of SARS-CoV-2-reactive T cell receptors after Ad26.COV2.S vaccination were assessed by TCRbeta repertoire sequencing. A total of around 32 samples were included in the TCR-sequenced set, comprising around 20 Ad26.COV2.S vaccine recipients, 5 placebo recipients and 8 SARS-CoV-2 convalescent individuals.

With respect to this clone: Its antigen target is currently unknown. Nothing much larger sits one base from this clone, and base qualities are not available.

The immunoSEQ Assay was used to sequence TCRbeta CDR3 regions. After extraction, genomic DNA underwent amplification by bias-controlled multiplex PCR, followed by high-throughput sequencing. In the original analysis: To quantify the absolute abundance of every unique TCRbeta CDR3 region, sequences were collapsed and filtered. Usable DNA was measured by amplifying reference genes present in all nucleated cells, and TCRbeta template counts were normalized to that usable DNA to estimate T cell fraction. Repertoire TCRs were annotated as SARS-CoV-2-specific by exact matching of V gene, CDR3 amino acid sequence and J gene to a known reactive TCR set. MIRA supplied the reference SARS-CoV-2 TCR set, which was filtered for enrichment in COVID-19-positive ImmuneCODE repertoires so that public or cross-reactive TCRs were removed. Based on the MIRA antigens, annotated TCRs were further analysed at the level of specific ORF or position within ORF. Breadth was defined as the number of annotated unique rearrangements divided by the total number of unique productive rearrangements, and depth was defined as the summed frequency of the annotated unique rearrangements. Group comparisons of TCR breadth used two-sided Wilcoxon rank-sum tests. Sourced from immuneACCESS, this table was stored by TCRdb with only in-frame sequences that have V and J called. A share of the clones is absent; for the studies checked, an unresolved V gene accounts for under half, and the remainder has no known explanation. V, J and clone size were drawn from that table, and D and trimming were deduced from the DNA. The sample table holds about 350,000 clones, of which around 92% were seen once. 3.9% of the sample is taken by the ten largest.

Study-wide conclusions, independent of this receptor: According to the authors, total T cell responses may have been underestimated by the TCR breadth and depth analyses. Vaccine and placebo recipients had similar non-spike TCR breadth, a finding consistent with the vaccine containing only spike. Higher spike-specific TCR breadth was observed in Ad26.COV2.S recipients than in placebo recipients (P = 0.0014). Substantial breadth of spike-specific CD8+ and CD4+ T cell responses was reported after vaccination.

Interpreted using the paper, the time point label stands for: individuals recovered from natural SARS-CoV-2 infection. From the cysteine up to the phenylalanine, the CDR3 has a length of 13 residues. Of all the DNA, just the CDR3 is kept, 39 bases in frame from base 1. The junction carries 10 bases between V and J, which are trimmed by 7 bases and 3 bases respectively. The rearranged chain carries TRBV12-3 or TRBV12-4 and TRBJ1-5; the D gene cannot be named for sure. The source is a human donor who had recovered from COVID-19. Material: peripheral blood, obtained after recovery from COVID-19. The DNA is TGTGCCAGCACTCCCTTTGTCAATCAGCCCCAGCATTTT. Its protein is CASTPFVNQPQHF.